Listed here are 18 T cell receptor beta chains from one sample, sequenced in a study of shared clonotypes between healthy human individuals. Naive CD8 cells lacked CD45RO, underwent positive selection for CCR7 and left out terminally differentiated effector memory CD45RA+ cells. Method: immunoSEQ multiplex PCR; TCRdb's copy keeps in-frame clones and lacks some. Among fewer than 800,000 clones listed, around 92% were seen once. Source material: naive CD8+ T cells sorted from blood. The receptors were gathered from a man aged 25 to 45 in good health.

This clone was seen a single time. V gene TRBV2 combines with J gene TRBJ1-2, with D tentatively TRBD1 (5 bases). CDR3 length: 14 amino acids. V was trimmed by 7 bases and J by 4 bases, leaving 16 bases between them. Germline V CDR1 and CDR2: SNHLY, FYNNEI. The DNA of the CDR3 is TGTGCCAGCATAACAGGAGACGGTTTCTATGGCTACACCTTC. Translation gives CASITGDGFYGYTF.

This clone came up once. The chain is built from TRBV11-2 and TRBJ1-4; D is undetermined. This CDR3 spans 14 amino acids. The V end lost 2 bases, the J end lost 8 bases, and 12 bases lay between the germline ends. CDR1 and CDR2 from the germline V gene are SGHAT and FQNNGV. This CDR3 reads CASSLNSLMEKLFF. In DNA, the CDR3 is TGTGCCAGCAGCTTAAACAGCTTAATGGAAAAACTGTTTTTT.

This sequence joins TRBV11-2 and TRBJ2-7; no clear D gene. The CDR3 contains 15 residues. Trimming took off 0 bases at V and 4 bases at J, with 13 bases between the two ends. Germline CDR1 SGHAT, CDR2 FQNNGV. For the CDR3, the DNA is TGTGCCAGCAGCTTAGAGGGCGGTCCTCTTTACGAGCAGTACTTC. Its translation: CASSLEGGPLYEQYF.

This clone was found a few times. The gene calls are TRBV30 and TRBJ1-3; 7 positions agree with TRBD1. The CDR3 consists of 13 residues. CDR1 and CDR2 (germline): GTSNPN, SVGIG (reference sequence). With 5 bases clipped from V and 3 bases from J, the junction kept 4 bases outside the gene matches. CDR3 amino acids: CAWGDSFGNTIYF. The CDR3 nucleotides read TGTGCCTGGGGGGACAGCTTTGGAAACACCATATATTTT.

V gene TRBV10-3 combines with J gene TRBJ2-1; no reliable D call. The length of the CDR3 is 12 residues. The V gene lost 5 bases and the J gene lost 10 bases, with 12 bases spanning the gap. Germline CDR1 reads ENHRY; CDR2 reads SYGVKD. The CDR3 nucleotides read TGTGCCATCAGTTCCCGACCTGGAGAGCAGTTCTTC. It specifies CAISSRPGEQFF.

The chain combines TRBV9 with TRBJ1-5; weak D call: TRBD1 (5 bases). The CDR3 is 15 residues long. Germline assignment: CDR1 SGDLS and CDR2 YYNGEE. V lost 0 bases and J 7 bases, leaving 14 bases between the germline ends. As DNA, the CDR3 is TGTGCCAGCAGCGTAGGTGAAGGTGGGGGACAGCCCCAGCATTTT. This encodes CASSVGEGGGQPQHF.

This chain joins TRBV5-1 and TRBJ2-2, with 14 bases that match TRBD2. Germline V lookup: CDR1 SGHRS, CDR2 YFSETQ. The CDR3 spans 21 residues. V shed 4 bases, J shed 3 bases, and the junction held 17 bases outside the gene matches. The DNA for the CDR3 is TGCGCCAGCAGCCCGTTCAGCCCGGGACTAGCGGGAGTGGGGGACACCGGGGAGCTGTTTTTT. Translating it yields CASSPFSPGLAGVGDTGELFF. Using reference TRBV5-1 and TRBJ2-2 for the parts outside the CDR3, the full variable domain is KAGVTQTPRYLIKTRGQQVTLSCSPISGHRSVSWYQQTPGQGLQFLFEYFSETQRNKGNFPGRFSGRQFSNSRSEMNVSTLELGDSALYLCASSPFSPGLAGVGDTGELFFGEGSRLTVL.

This chain connects TRBV6-1 to TRBJ1-5, with TRBD1 matching 9 bases. Per germline, CDR1 MNHNS and CDR2 SASEGT. The V segment lost 7 bases and the J segment 5 bases; nucleotides outside the gene matches: 9. The CDR3 consists of 15 residues. The DNA for the CDR3 is TGTGCCAGCACCCCGGACAGGGGAGACCATCAGCCCCAGCATTTT. Translation: CASTPDRGDHQPQHF.

V is TRBV9 and J is TRBJ2-7; no firm D call. Deletions cut 1 base from V and 2 bases from J, with 13 bases between. Germline CDR1 SGDLS, CDR2 YYNGEE. This CDR3 has 15 residues. CDR3 bases: TGTGCCAGCAGCGTAAGTCGCTCGAGGACCTACGAGCAGTACTTC. Its translation: CASSVSRSRTYEQYF.

The rearrangement joins TRBV7-8 to TRBJ1-1, with D possibly matching TRBD1 (6 bases). The CDR3 spans 16 residues. V dropped 1 base and J dropped 1 base, with 13 bases sitting between them. CDR1 is SGHVS, CDR2 FQNEAQ, per germline. DNA of the CDR3: TGTGCCAGCAGCTTAGACTTCGGGACACCGAACACTGAAGCTTTCTTT. It yields the protein CASSLDFGTPNTEAFF.

The V call is TRBV27, the J call TRBJ2-5; weak D call: TRBD1 (5 bases). The CDR3 runs 13 residues. V was cut by 2 bases and J by 2 bases, with 6 bases left in between. In germline, CDR1 is MNHEY, CDR2 SMNVEV (reference sequence). The CDR3 DNA is TGTGCCAGCAGTTTAAGGGGTCAAGAGACCCAGTACTTC. It translates to CASSLRGQETQYF.

The chain uses TRBV5-6 and TRBJ2-5; 8 positions match TRBD2. CDR3 length: 15 residues. Unmatched junction bases numbered 7, after V lost 1 base and J lost 5 bases. Germline CDR1 and CDR2: SGHDT and YYEEEE. CDR3 region: CASSLRREGRETQYF. The CDR3 DNA reads TGTGCCAGCAGCTTGCGTCGGGAGGGCCGGGAGACCCAGTACTTC.

The V and J genes are TRBV15 and TRBJ2-7; tentative D call: TRBD2 (6 bases). The CDR3 length is 14 residues. From germline, CDR1 is LNHNV and CDR2 YYDKDF (reference sequence). Trimming left V 1 base short and J 4 bases short, with 11 bases between. The chain's CDR3 is CATSRAVAAYEQYF. CDR3 DNA: TGTGCCACCAGCAGAGCAGTAGCGGCTTACGAGCAGTACTTC.

The J gene is TRBJ2-3, the V gene TRBV6-1; D may be TRBD2 (6 bases). CDR1 and CDR2 from the germline V gene are MNHNS and SASEGT. V lost 5 bases and J lost 4, with 16 bases in between. This CDR3 is 15 amino acids long. DNA of the CDR3: TGTGCCAGCAGTTCGATGATAGCGGATTCAGATACGCAGTATTTT. Translated: CASSSMIADSDTQYF.

A few counts support this clone. This sequence joins TRBV27 and TRBJ2-7, with D possibly matching TRBD2 (5 bases). Per the germline V gene, CDR1 is MNHEY and CDR2 is SMNVEV (reference sequence). This CDR3 has 13 amino acids. The ends were cut back, 4 bases at V and 4 bases at J, with 11 bases in the middle. In DNA form, the CDR3 reads TGTGCCAGCAGTTCGGACTCCCTGTACGAGCAGTACTTC. It is translated as CASSSDSLYEQYF.

This clone was detected once. The rearrangement joins TRBV5-1 to TRBJ1-1, with a possible D match to TRBD1 (6 bases). CDR1 and CDR2 (germline): SGHRS, YFSETQ. The V gene lost 2 bases and the J gene lost 0 bases, with 11 bases spanning the gap. The CDR3 contains 15 residues. The CDR3 loop reads CASSFGGGLNTEAFF. The CDR3, as DNA: TGCGCCAGCAGCTTTGGAGGGGGGTTGAACACTGAAGCTTTCTTT. Combining the CDR3 with reference TRBV5-1 and TRBJ1-1 gives the whole variable domain KAGVTQTPRYLIKTRGQQVTLSCSPISGHRSVSWYQQTPGQGLQFLFEYFSETQRNKGNFPGRFSGRQFSNSRSEMNVSTLELGDSALYLCASSFGGGLNTEAFFGQGTRLTVV.

The chain is built from TRBV9 and TRBJ2-5; D unresolved. This CDR3 contains 13 residues. The V and J ends lost 3 bases and 0 bases respectively, with 6 bases between them. CDR1 SGDLS and CDR2 YYNGEE come from the germline V gene. Here the CDR3 reads CASSASDQETQYF. Here the CDR3 DNA reads TGTGCCAGCAGCGCGTCGGACCAAGAGACCCAGTACTTC.

V gene TRBV28 combines with J gene TRBJ2-7; TRBD2 matches 13 bases. The CDR3 runs to 16 residues. The ends lost 3 bases at V and 5 bases at J; junction bases unmatched: 7. Germline V gene lookup returns CDR1 MDHEN and CDR2 SYDVKM. The CDR3 spells CASSLETGLAGNEQYF. The CDR3 DNA follows: TGTGCCAGCAGTTTGGAGACGGGACTAGCGGGAAACGAGCAGTACTTC.